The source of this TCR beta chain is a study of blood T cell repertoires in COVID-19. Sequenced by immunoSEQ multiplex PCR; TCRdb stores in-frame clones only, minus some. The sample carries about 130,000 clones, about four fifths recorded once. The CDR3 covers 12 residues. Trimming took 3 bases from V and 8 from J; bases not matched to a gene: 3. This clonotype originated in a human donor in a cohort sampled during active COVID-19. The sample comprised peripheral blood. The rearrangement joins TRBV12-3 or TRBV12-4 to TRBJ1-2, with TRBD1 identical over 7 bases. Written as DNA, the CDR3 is TGTGCCAGCAGTTTCCACAGGGGCGGCTACACCTTC. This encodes CASSFHRGGYTF.